This T cell receptor beta chain was retrieved from a study of Ad26.COV2.S vaccination and SARS-CoV-2 variants. General observations from the study: Comparable non-spike TCR breadth was observed in vaccine and placebo recipients. From the TCR breadth and depth analyses, total T cell responses may have been underestimated.

As for this clone: Antigen unknown.

Treatment indicated: over 15 received Ad26.COV2.S at low or high dose, single or two shots; roughly five received placebo; per-sample allocation not given. Day 63 following the first vaccine or placebo injection was when the samples were taken. Built on an Ad26 vector, the vaccine expressed Wuhan-strain SARS-CoV-2 spike. The CDR3 loop spans 16 amino acids. Looked up from germline, CDR1 is MNHEY and CDR2 is SVGEGT. V shed 6 bases and J shed 4 bases, with 21 bases lying between them. Sequencing was performed with immunoSEQ multiplex PCR; in TCRdb, only in-frame clones are kept and a portion is missing. The sample carries around 270,000 clones, around nine tenths recorded once.

This chain links TRBV6-2 or TRBV6-3 with TRBJ1-2; unclear D gene. This clonotype originated in a person aged 18-65 years who received the Ad26.COV2.S COVID-19 vaccine or a placebo. The sample consisted of peripheral blood, taken in a trial of Ad26.COV2.S vaccine versus placebo. CDR3 amino acids: CASSLAGGVSGYGYTF. The CDR3 DNA sequence: TGTGCCAGCAGCCTCGCCGGCGGGGTAAGCGGCTATGGCTACACCTTC.